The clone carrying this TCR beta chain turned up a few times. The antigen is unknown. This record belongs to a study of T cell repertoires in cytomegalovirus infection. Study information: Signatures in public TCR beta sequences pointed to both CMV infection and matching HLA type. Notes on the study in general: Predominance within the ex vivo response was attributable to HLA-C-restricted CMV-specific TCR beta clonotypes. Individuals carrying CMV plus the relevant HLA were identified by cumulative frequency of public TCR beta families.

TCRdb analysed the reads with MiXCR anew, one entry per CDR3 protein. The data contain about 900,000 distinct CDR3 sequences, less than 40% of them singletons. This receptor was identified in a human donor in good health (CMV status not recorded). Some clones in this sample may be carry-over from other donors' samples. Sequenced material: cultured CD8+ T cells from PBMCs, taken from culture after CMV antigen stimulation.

CDR3 amino acids: CASQAATNEKLFF. CDR3 DNA sequence: TGTGCCAGCCAGGCCGCAACTAATGAAAAACTGTTTTTT. The chain links TRBV6-1 to TRBJ1-4; D gene ambiguous. This CDR3 contains 13 residues. Germline V lookup: CDR1 MNHNS, CDR2 SASEGT. V lost 8 bases, J lost 0 bases, and 7 bases lay in between.